Listed here are 31 T cell receptor beta chains from one sample, sequenced in a study of neurological immune-mediated disorders. TCRdb ran MiXCR on the 5' RACE reads and lists one entry per CDR3 protein. The repertoire holds some 43,000 distinct CDR3 sequences, with 2% to 2.5% as singletons. The sequenced sample consisted of PBMCs. These receptors were taken from a young man with multiple sclerosis.

This clonotype was recorded at least ten times. The chain joins TRBV12-3 or TRBV12-4 to TRBJ1-1; a weak D match, TRBD1 (6 bases). Deletions cut 7 bases from V and 5 bases from J, with 17 bases between. This CDR3 region has 14 residues. The CDR3 bases are TGTGCCAGCACCGATCGGGACACCGGGACTGAAGCTTTCTTT. Translating it yields CASTDRDTGTEAFF.

In its sample, this clonotype was seen many times. The chain has TRBV5-1 and TRBJ2-5; D is perhaps TRBD2 (6 bases). Germline V lookup: CDR1 SGHRS, CDR2 YFSETQ. V dropped 8 bases and J dropped 5 bases, with 25 bases sitting between them. CDR3 size: 16 residues. The CDR3 region has the DNA TGCGCCAGTTCTCCCGGCCTGGGGGGATCGGAGGAGACCCAGTACTTC. It is translated as CASSPGLGGSEETQYF.

This clonotype appeared many times. V gene TRBV7-7 combines with J gene TRBJ2-7; no firm D call. The CDR3 loop spans 15 amino acids. V was pared by 6 bases and J by 6 bases, with 21 bases between. The germline V gene has CDR1 SSHAT and CDR2 FNYEAQ (reference sequence). CDR3 protein: CASSPHTILLGEQYF. The CDR3 region has the DNA TGTGCCAGCAGTCCGCACACTATTCTCCTAGGCGAGCAGTACTTC.

On this clonotype: A much larger clone sits a single nucleotide away, making a read error possible. The CDR3 bases are TGCGCCGGCAGTGGGGGCGGGGGTCCTAACGAGCAGTACTTC. This translates into CAGSGGGGPNEQYF. V usage is TRBV10-2 and J usage is TRBJ2-7; D perhaps matches TRBD2 (7 bases). Per germline, CDR1 WSHSY and CDR2 SAAADI. The CDR3 covers 14 residues.

This clonotype was counted ten times or more. V usage is TRBV11-1 and J usage is TRBJ1-2; D is unresolved. Trimming removed 5 bases at V and 3 bases at J, with 7 bases between. This CDR3 has 12 residues. Germline CDR1 and CDR2: SGHAT and FQDESV (reference sequence). The CDR3 loop reads CASSGEDYGYTF. Here the CDR3 DNA reads TGTGCCAGCAGCGGGGAAGACTATGGCTACACCTTC.

This clonotype was counted at least ten times. In DNA form, the CDR3 reads TGTGCCAGCAGCGTATTAGCTAGCGGGGACAATGAGCAGTTCTTC. Translating gives CASSVLASGDNEQFF. V gene TRBV9 combines with J gene TRBJ2-1, with TRBD2 identical over 9 bases. With 1 base clipped from V and 5 bases from J, the junction kept 4 bases outside the gene matches. This CDR3 comprises 15 residues. Germline CDR1 SGDLS, CDR2 YYNGEE.

This chain connects TRBV21-1 to TRBJ2-1. TRBV21-1 is classified as a pseudogene. CDR3 size: 15 residues. The CDR3 DNA sequence: TGTGCCAGCAGCGACCAACGAAGTTCCTACAATGAGCAGTTCTTC. The encoded protein is CASSDQRSSYNEQFF.

This clonotype appeared many times. This chain links TRBV4-3 with TRBJ2-3; perhaps TRBD2 as D (5 bases). Germline V gives CDR1 LGHNA, CDR2 YSLEER. V was pared by 4 bases and J by 2 bases, with 16 bases between. The CDR3 is 16 amino acids. The CDR3 coding sequence is TGCGCCAGCAGCCGGGATACGGGGATAAACACAGATACGCAGTATTTT. Residues: CASSRDTGINTDTQYF.

This clonotype was seen many times. The chain's CDR3 is CASSTRGSSGANVLTF. In DNA form, the CDR3 reads TGTGCCAGCAGCACCAGAGGTAGCTCTGGGGCCAACGTCCTGACTTTC. The chain recombines TRBV7-6 with TRBJ2-6; D remains ambiguous. Trimming stripped 5 bases from V and 0 bases from J, with 11 bases between. The V gene's germline CDR1 is SGHVS and CDR2 FNYEAQ. This CDR3 contains 16 residues.

In this sample, this clonotype turned up many times. This chain connects TRBV20-1 to TRBJ2-7; D is ambiguous. From germline, CDR1 is DFQATT and CDR2 SNEGSKA (reference sequence). V lost 3 bases to trimming and J lost 4 bases, with 10 bases between them. The CDR3 runs 12 residues. CDR3 coding DNA: TGCAGTGCTAGTCACACCGTATACGAGCAGTACTTC. It codes for CSASHTVYEQYF.

At least ten counts were recorded for this clonotype. The J gene is TRBJ2-7, the V gene TRBV20-1; D unclear. This CDR3 has 11 amino acids. The V and J ends lost 6 bases and 6 bases respectively, with 12 bases between them. Germline V CDR1 and CDR2: DFQATT, SNEGSKA (reference sequence). The CDR3: CSAPRAREQYF. The DNA for the CDR3 is TGCAGTGCCCCCCGCGCACGCGAGCAGTACTTC.

This clonotype occurred a few times. V and J are TRBV12-3 or TRBV12-4 and TRBJ2-5, with a weak D call TRBD1 (6 bases). Trimming stripped 5 bases from V and 3 bases from J, with 10 bases between. This CDR3 is 13 amino acids long. The CDR3 region is CASSVNREETQYF. Written as DNA, the CDR3 is TGTGCCAGCAGTGTTAACAGGGAAGAGACCCAGTACTTC.

This clonotype has ten or more counts. The chain recombines TRBV5-1 with TRBJ1-5; D gene ambiguous. The V gene's germline CDR1 is SGHRS and CDR2 YFSETQ. V shed 1 base and J shed 2 bases, with 16 bases lying between them. CDR3 size: 17 residues. The CDR3 reads CASSLWQESNGNQPQHF. The CDR3 region has the DNA TGCGCCAGCAGCTTGTGGCAGGAGAGCAACGGCAATCAGCCCCAGCATTTT. The full variable domain, rest sourced from reference TRBV5-1 and TRBJ1-5, is KAGVTQTPRYLIKTRGQQVTLSCSPISGHRSVSWYQQTPGQGLQFLFEYFSETQRNKGNFPGRFSGRQFSNSRSEMNVSTLELGDSALYLCASSLWQESNGNQPQHFGDGTRLSIL.

This clonotype was detected many times. The V call is TRBV5-1, the J call TRBJ2-5, with unresolved D. This CDR3 is built from 14 residues. Trimming left V 4 bases short and J 2 bases short, with 12 bases between. Germline V gene lookup returns CDR1 SGHRS and CDR2 YFSETQ. The CDR3 reads CASSVLGAQETQYF. The CDR3, as DNA: TGCGCCAGCAGCGTGCTTGGTGCGCAAGAGACCCAGTACTTC.

This clonotype was observed many times. V usage is TRBV5-1 and J usage is TRBJ2-3; 7 positions agree with TRBD2. The CDR3 has 15 residues. The germline V gene has CDR1 SGHRS and CDR2 YFSETQ. J gave up 4 bases and V 4 bases, and 9 bases lay outside the gene matches. The DNA of the CDR3 is TGCGCCAGCAGCGCTCTCAGCGGGGCACCAGATACGCAGTATTTT. Encoded protein: CASSALSGAPDTQYF.

The chain links TRBV28 to TRBJ1-1; D call uncertain. V shed 4 bases and J shed 3 bases, with 15 bases lying between them. CDR1 MDHEN and CDR2 SYDVKM come from the germline V gene. The CDR3 length is 15 residues. CDR3 residues: CASSSPSSGYTEAFF. In nucleotides, the CDR3 is TGTGCCAGCAGTTCCCCTTCAAGTGGGTACACTGAAGCTTTCTTT.

This clonotype showed up many times. V gene TRBV20-1 combines with J gene TRBJ2-5, with D unclear. The germline V gene has CDR1 DFQATT and CDR2 SNEGSKA (reference sequence). CDR3 length: 11 amino acids. Trimming cost V 8 bases and J 4 bases, with 11 bases left between them. The CDR3 bases are TGCAGTCCATATTCTTCAGAGACCCAGTACTTC. This gives the protein CSPYSSETQYF.

This clonotype has only a few counts. The rearrangement uses TRBV6-2 or TRBV6-3 and TRBJ2-7; D call uncertain. The germline CDR1 and CDR2 sequences are MNHEY and SVGEGT. Trimming stripped 0 bases from V and 2 bases from J, with 8 bases between. This CDR3 region has 14 residues. CDR3 coding DNA: TGTGCCAGCAGTTACTCCCCCACAGCCTACGAGCAGTACTTC. Its protein product is CASSYSPTAYEQYF.

Ten or more counts support this clonotype. The V gene is TRBV20-1, the J gene TRBJ2-3; 7 nucleotides agree with TRBD2. This CDR3 contains 11 residues. V lost 3 bases, J lost 6 bases, and 0 bases stayed unmatched. From germline, CDR1 is DFQATT and CDR2 SNEGSKA (reference sequence). CDR3 nucleotide sequence: TGCAGTGCTAGGGGGGGGGATACGCAGTATTTT. Its translation is CSARGGDTQYF.

The sample holds many counts of this clonotype. Here the CDR3 DNA reads TGTGCCAGCAGTGAATGGGGCGGGAGCCACAATGAGCAGTTCTTC. Protein: CASSEWGGSHNEQFF. The V and J genes are TRBV6-1 and TRBJ2-1; 7 bases are a match to TRBD2. V shed 2 bases, J shed 5 bases, and the junction held 6 bases outside the gene matches. CDR1 is MNHNS, CDR2 SASEGT, per germline. There are 15 residues in the CDR3.

This clonotype was picked up many times. The V gene is TRBV5-1, the J gene TRBJ2-7; 7 bases align to TRBD1. This CDR3 has 14 residues. Germline V gene lookup returns CDR1 SGHRS and CDR2 YFSETQ. V gave up 7 bases and J gave up 3 bases; unmatched junction bases: 10. The DNA of the CDR3 is TGCGCCAGCCGGCACCCCAACAGGGGCTACGAGCAGTACTTC. It encodes CASRHPNRGYEQYF.

This clonotype was seen ten or more times. The genes are TRBV20-1 and TRBJ2-7; D uncertain. The V end lost 6 bases, the J end lost 0 bases, and 12 bases lay between the germline ends. CDR1 is DFQATT, CDR2 SNEGSKA, per germline (reference sequence). The CDR3 totals 13 residues. DNA for the CDR3: TGCAGTGCCCCCGGGCTCCGCTCCTACGAGCAGTACTTC. It codes for CSAPGLRSYEQYF.

This clonotype came up many times. The chain employs TRBV24-1 and TRBJ1-5; 7 bases are shared with TRBD1. The V gene end was trimmed by 9 bases and the J gene end by 10 bases; junction bases not matched to a gene: 8. The CDR3 is 12 residues long. CDR1 KGHDR and CDR2 SFDVKD come from the germline V gene. The CDR3 DNA reads as TGTGCCACCCAAGACAGGGACCAACCCCAGCATTTT. Its protein product is CATQDRDQPQHF.

This clonotype was seen repeatedly, ten times or more. The rearrangement uses TRBV27 and TRBJ2-5; 7 bases fit TRBD1. In germline, CDR1 is MNHEY, CDR2 SMNVEV (reference sequence). V lost 5 bases and J lost 1; bases outside the gene matches: 4. There are 14 residues in the CDR3. This chain's CDR3 is CASSPGQFQETQYF. DNA for the CDR3: TGTGCCAGCAGTCCGGGACAGTTCCAAGAGACCCAGTACTTC.

This clonotype has ten or more counts. This chain uses TRBV6-5 with TRBJ1-1; the D is unclear. The CDR3 sequence is 13 residues long. V was cut by 6 bases and J by 0 bases, with 8 bases left in between. CDR1 is MNHEY and CDR2 is SVGAGI in the germline V gene. Here the CDR3 DNA reads TGTGCCAGCAGCCTCGGGGTGAACACTGAAGCTTTCTTT. Its translation is CASSLGVNTEAFF.

This clonotype was counted ten times or more. This sequence joins TRBV20-1 and TRBJ2-1, with 9 nucleotides matching TRBD2. The trim removed 0 bases at V and 7 bases at J, leaving 7 bases unmatched. CDR1 is DFQATT, CDR2 SNEGSKA, per germline (reference sequence). The CDR3 length is 15 residues. In DNA form, the CDR3 reads TGCAGTGCTAGAGATCGGCGGGAGGGCCGAAATGAGCAGTTCTTC. The encoded protein is CSARDRREGRNEQFF.

This clonotype was counted at least ten times. The rearrangement links TRBV2 to TRBJ2-5; 7 nucleotides agree with TRBD2. Per the germline V gene, CDR1 is SNHLY and CDR2 is FYNNEI. V lost 0 bases, J lost 5 bases, and 15 bases stayed unmatched. This CDR3 is 18 amino acids long. The CDR3, as DNA: TGTGCCAGCAGTGAAGCAGCGGGATTTGGGGACCGGGACGAGACCCAGTACTTC. Translation gives CASSEAAGFGDRDETQYF. The variable domain in full, completed from reference TRBV2 and TRBJ2-5, reads EPEVTQTPSHQVTQMGQEVILRCVPISNHLYFYWYRQILGQKVEFLVSFYNNEISEKSEIFDDQFSVERPDGSNFTLKIRSTKLEDSAMYFCASSEAAGFGDRDETQYFGPGTRLLVL.

The sample holds many counts of this clonotype. The V and J genes are TRBV20-1 and TRBJ2-3; a possible D gene is TRBD2 (5 bases). This CDR3 comprises 10 residues. Germline V gene sequence: CDR1 DFQATT, CDR2 SNEGSKA (reference sequence). The ends were cut back, 5 bases at V and 8 bases at J, with 8 bases in the middle. The CDR3 region is CSAPRGTQYF. DNA of the CDR3: TGCAGTGCTCCCCGGGGTACGCAGTATTTT.

Ten or more counts support this clonotype. V gene TRBV20-1 combines with J gene TRBJ2-2; D may be TRBD1 (5 bases). CDR1 DFQATT and CDR2 SNEGSKA come from the germline V gene (reference sequence). This CDR3 contains 13 residues. The V end was cut by 2 bases, the J end by 5 bases, with 9 bases between. CDR3: CSARSGLTGELFF. DNA for the CDR3: TGCAGTGCTAGATCAGGGTTAACCGGGGAGCTGTTTTTT.

This clonotype was recorded at least ten times. The CDR3 DNA follows: TGCGCCAGCAGCCAAGGAGGAACAGGGCCCGGGGAGCTGTTTTTT. It codes for CASSQGGTGPGELFF. The chain uses TRBV4-3 and TRBJ2-2; perhaps TRBD1 as D (6 bases). V lost 1 base to trimming and J lost 6 bases, with 12 bases between them. The CDR3 runs 15 residues. The germline CDR1 and CDR2 sequences are LGHNA and YSLEER.

This clonotype appeared many times. This chain links TRBV6-5 with TRBJ2-1, with TRBD1 identical over 7 bases. V was clipped by 6 bases and J by 0 bases; unmatched bases: 5. The CDR3 contains 15 residues. Germline V gene lookup returns CDR1 MNHEY and CDR2 SVGAGI. The CDR3 protein is CASSRTGDSYNEQFF. The CDR3 DNA reads as TGTGCCAGCAGCAGGACAGGCGACTCCTACAATGAGCAGTTCTTC.